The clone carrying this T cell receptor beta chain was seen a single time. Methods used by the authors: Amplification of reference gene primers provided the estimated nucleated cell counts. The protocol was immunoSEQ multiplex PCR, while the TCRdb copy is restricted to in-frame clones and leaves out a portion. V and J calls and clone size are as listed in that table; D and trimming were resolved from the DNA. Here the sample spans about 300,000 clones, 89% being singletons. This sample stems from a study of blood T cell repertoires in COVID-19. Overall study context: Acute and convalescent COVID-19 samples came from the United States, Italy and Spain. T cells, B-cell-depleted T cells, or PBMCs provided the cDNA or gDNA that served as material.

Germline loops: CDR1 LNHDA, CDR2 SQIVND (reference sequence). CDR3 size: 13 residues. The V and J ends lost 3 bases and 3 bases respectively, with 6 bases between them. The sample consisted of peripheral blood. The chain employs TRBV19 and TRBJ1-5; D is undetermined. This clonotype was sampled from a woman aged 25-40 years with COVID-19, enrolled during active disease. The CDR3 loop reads CASSMSHNQPQHF. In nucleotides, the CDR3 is TGTGCCAGTAGTATGAGTCACAATCAGCCCCAGCATTTT.